This TCR beta chain stems from a study of Ad26.COV2.S vaccination and SARS-CoV-2 variants (dated by TCRdb to the early 2020s). Background for the entire study: Donors in the vaccine arm were drawn from COV1001, a multicentre, randomized, double-blind, placebo-controlled phase I-IIa trial testing Ad26.COV2.S in healthy adults. Blinding of investigators to trial group allocation was maintained during experiments and outcome assessment. A total of 32 samples were included in the TCR-sequenced set, comprising roughly 19 Ad26.COV2.S vaccine recipients, 5 placebo recipients and 8 SARS-CoV-2 convalescent individuals. Sequencing of the TCRbeta repertoire served to evaluate the specificity and breadth of SARS-CoV-2-reactive T cell receptors following Ad26.COV2.S vaccination. Trial participants were randomized into five groups of five: low-dose or high-dose Ad26.COV2.S given once or twice, or placebo on both occasions. Ad26.COV2.S was administered intramuscularly at 5 x 10^10 or 1 x 10^11 viral particles, either as a single shot or as two shots given 56 days apart. Points the paper makes about the study in general: Spike-specific TCR breadth was higher in Ad26.COV2.S recipients than in placebo recipients (P = 0.0014). According to the authors, total T cell responses may have been underestimated by the TCR breadth and depth analyses. Comparing responses between vaccine doses or regimens was not something the study was powered to do. After vaccination, spike-specific CD8+ and CD4+ T cell responses were reported to show substantial breadth. Vaccine and placebo recipients had comparable non-spike TCR breadth, which fits with the vaccine containing only spike.

In the paper's terms, the treatment or condition label means: roughly 18 received Ad26.COV2.S at low or high dose, single or two shots; about 5 received placebo; per-sample allocation not given. Repertoires of vaccine and placebo recipients were sequenced from samples taken on day 63 after the first injection. In Cohort 1b, 25 to 30 adults aged 18-55 years were enrolled at a single site in Boston, USA, between 29 July and 7 August 2020. Ad26.COV2.S was a replication-incompetent adenovirus type 26 vector expressing a prefusion-stabilized SARS-CoV-2 spike protein from the original Wuhan strain. There are 15 amino acids in the CDR3, from cysteine to phenylalanine inclusive. Just the 45-base CDR3 DNA is kept, in frame starting at base 1. The junction shows trimming of 3 bases on V and 4 bases on J, plus 16 bases between the germline ends. The germline V gene provides CDR1 SGHRS and CDR2 YFSETQ. Turning to this clone: The antigen it recognizes is unknown. Base qualities were left out, and no much larger clone turns up one base away.

The immunoSEQ Assay was the method used to sequence TCRbeta CDR3 regions. After extraction, genomic DNA underwent amplification by bias-controlled multiplex PCR, followed by high-throughput sequencing. The study's processing was this. Collapsing and filtering of sequences were performed to quantify the absolute abundance of each unique TCRbeta CDR3 region. T cell fraction was estimated by normalizing TCRbeta template counts to usable DNA, with usable DNA measured through amplification of reference genes found in all nucleated cells. Repertoire TCRs were annotated as SARS-CoV-2-specific when V gene, CDR3 amino acid sequence and J gene were exactly matched to a known reactive TCR set. MIRA supplied the reference SARS-CoV-2 TCR set, which was filtered for enrichment in COVID-19-positive ImmuneCODE repertoires so that public or cross-reactive TCRs were removed. Based on the MIRA antigens, annotated TCRs were further analysed at the level of specific ORF or position within ORF. Depth was the summed frequency of annotated unique rearrangements, while breadth was defined as annotated unique rearrangements over total unique productive rearrangements. Two-sided Wilcoxon rank-sum tests were applied when comparing TCR breadth between groups. This immuneACCESS table, as held by TCRdb, lists in-frame sequences with V and J called but not all clones. Of the missing ones, under half trace to an unresolved V gene in checked studies; the others have no known cause. That table is the source of V, J and clone size, and D and trimming were worked out from the DNA. The sample profile shows roughly 330,000 clones; about 90% of them were found once. Together, the top ten hold 4.5% to 5.5% of the sample.

This receptor chain uses TRBV5-1 and TRBJ1-1; tentative D gene TRBD1, with 5 bases matching. This clonotype was sampled from a person aged 18-65 years who received the Ad26.COV2.S COVID-19 vaccine or a placebo. Here the sequenced sample was peripheral blood, taken in a trial of Ad26.COV2.S vaccine versus placebo. The sequence in DNA is TGCGCCAGCAGCTCGACCATGGGGGGGTTCACTGAAGCTTTCTTT. Its protein is CASSSTMGGFTEAFF.